The sequence of this T cell receptor (beta chain) was determined in a study of T cells after yellow fever vaccination. The study's findings and limits: Compared with primary, the secondary response was weaker and peaked at day 5, not 15. Across the CD4 and CD8 compartments, a small share of clonotypes was present in both. Post-booster reappearance was seen for most primary-vaccination clones (about 96% CD4, around 91% CD8).

Trimming removed 0 bases from V and 1 base from J; junction bases left unmatched: 4. Per germline, CDR1 SGHTA and CDR2 FQGNSA. The CDR3 covers 17 residues. About this clonotype itself: No antigen is known for it.

The study made its TCR cDNA through 5'RACE template switching. That step introduced a universal primer site along with UMIs. TCRdb re-analysed the 5' RACE reads in MiXCR, keeping a single row per CDR3 protein. The sample lists hundreds of thousands of distinct CDR3 sequences, roughly 12% occurring once. Sequencing used PBMCs, obtained on the day of the yellow fever booster vaccination. J is TRBJ2-1 and V is TRBV7-2, with TRBD1 matching over 9 bases. The receptor comes from a man aged 25 to 40 who received the YFV17D yellow fever vaccine. CDR3 sequence: CASSLAGTGRSYNEQFF. CDR3 sequence (DNA): TGTGCCAGCAGCTTAGCGGGGACAGGGAGGTCCTACAATGAGCAGTTCTTC.